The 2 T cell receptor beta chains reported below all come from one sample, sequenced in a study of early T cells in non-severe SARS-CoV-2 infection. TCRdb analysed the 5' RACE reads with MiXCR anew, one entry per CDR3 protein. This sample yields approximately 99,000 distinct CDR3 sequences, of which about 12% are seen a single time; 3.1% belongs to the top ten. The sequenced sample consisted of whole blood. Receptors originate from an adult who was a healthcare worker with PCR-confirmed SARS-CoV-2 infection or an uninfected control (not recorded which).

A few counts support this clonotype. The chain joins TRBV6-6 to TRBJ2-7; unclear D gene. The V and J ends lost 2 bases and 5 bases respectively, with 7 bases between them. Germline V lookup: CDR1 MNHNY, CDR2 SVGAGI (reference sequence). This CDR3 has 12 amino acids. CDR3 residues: CASSYRRDEQYF. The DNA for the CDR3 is TGTGCCAGCAGTTACCGAAGGGACGAGCAGTACTTC.

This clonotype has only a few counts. The CDR3, as DNA: TGTGCCAGCGTGGTGTCGATTAGCACAGATACGCAGTATTTT. Translation: CASVVSISTDTQYF. The V call is TRBV28, the J call TRBJ2-3, with D unclear. V shed 8 bases and J shed 0 bases, with 12 bases lying between them. The CDR3 totals 14 residues. Per germline, CDR1 MDHEN and CDR2 SYDVKM.